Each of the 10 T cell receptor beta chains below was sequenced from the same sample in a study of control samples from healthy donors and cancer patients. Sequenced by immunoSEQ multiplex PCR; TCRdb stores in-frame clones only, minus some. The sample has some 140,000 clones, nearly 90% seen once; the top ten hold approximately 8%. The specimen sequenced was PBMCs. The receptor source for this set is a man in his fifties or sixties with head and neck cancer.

DNA of the CDR3: TGTGCCAGCTCACCTGGATCGACCTACGAGCAGTACTTC. Translation gives CASSPGSTYEQYF. V usage is TRBV18 and J usage is TRBJ2-7; no clear D gene. Germline CDR1 and CDR2: KGHSH and LQKENI. The V gene lost 3 bases and the J gene lost 2 bases, with 8 bases spanning the gap. The CDR3 spans 13 residues.

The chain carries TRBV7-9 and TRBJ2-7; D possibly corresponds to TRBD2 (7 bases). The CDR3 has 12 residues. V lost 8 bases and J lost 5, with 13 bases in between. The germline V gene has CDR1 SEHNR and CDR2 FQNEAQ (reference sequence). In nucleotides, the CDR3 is TGTGCCAGCCGGCGGGGGACAAACGAGCAGTACTTC. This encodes CASRRGTNEQYF.

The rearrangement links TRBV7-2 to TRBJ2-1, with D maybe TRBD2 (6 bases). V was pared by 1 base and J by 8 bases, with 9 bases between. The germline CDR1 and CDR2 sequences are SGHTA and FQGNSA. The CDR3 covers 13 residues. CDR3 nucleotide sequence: TGTGCCAGCAGCTTAGAACTAGCTGATGAGCAGTTCTTC. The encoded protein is CASSLELADEQFF. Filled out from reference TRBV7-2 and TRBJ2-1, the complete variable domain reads GAGVSQSPSNKVTEKGKDVELRCDPISGHTALYWYRQSLGQGLEFLIYFQGNSAPDKSGLPSDRFSAERTGGSVSTLTIQRTQQEDSAVYLCASSLELADEQFFGPGTRLTVL.

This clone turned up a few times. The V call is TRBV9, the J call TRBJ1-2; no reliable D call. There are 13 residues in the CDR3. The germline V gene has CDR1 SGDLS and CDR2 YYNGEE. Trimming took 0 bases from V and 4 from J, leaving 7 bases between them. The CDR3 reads CASSVESFYGYTF. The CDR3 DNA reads TGTGCCAGCAGCGTAGAGTCTTTCTATGGCTACACCTTC.

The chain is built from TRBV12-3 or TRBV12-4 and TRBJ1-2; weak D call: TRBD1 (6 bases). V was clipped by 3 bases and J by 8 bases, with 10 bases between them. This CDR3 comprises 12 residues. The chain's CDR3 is CASSLQTGGYTF. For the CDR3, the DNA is TGTGCCAGCAGTTTGCAGACAGGCGGCTACACCTTC.

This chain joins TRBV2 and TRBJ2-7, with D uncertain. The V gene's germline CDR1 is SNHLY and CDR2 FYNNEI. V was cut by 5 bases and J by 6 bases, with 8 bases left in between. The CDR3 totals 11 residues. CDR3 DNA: TGTGCCAGCAGTCTCATGGGCGAGCAGTACTTC. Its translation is CASSLMGEQYF.

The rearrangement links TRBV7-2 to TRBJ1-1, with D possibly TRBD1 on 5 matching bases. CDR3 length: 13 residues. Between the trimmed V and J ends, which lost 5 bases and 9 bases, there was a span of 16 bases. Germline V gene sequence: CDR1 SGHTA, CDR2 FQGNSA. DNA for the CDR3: TGTGCCAGCAGCGGAGCCCGAACAGGCAAAGCTTTCTTT. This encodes CASSGARTGKAFF.

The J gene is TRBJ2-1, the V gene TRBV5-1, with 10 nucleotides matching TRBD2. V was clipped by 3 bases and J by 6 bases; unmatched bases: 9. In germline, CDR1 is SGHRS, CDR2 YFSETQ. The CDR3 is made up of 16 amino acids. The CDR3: CASSSEGLAAPNEQFF. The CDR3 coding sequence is TGCGCCAGCAGCTCCGAAGGACTAGCGGCTCCCAATGAGCAGTTCTTC.

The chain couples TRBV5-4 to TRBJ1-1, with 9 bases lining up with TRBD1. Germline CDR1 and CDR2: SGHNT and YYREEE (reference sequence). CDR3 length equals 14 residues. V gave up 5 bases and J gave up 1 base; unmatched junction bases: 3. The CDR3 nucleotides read TGTGCCAGCAGAAACAGGGGGCAGAACACTGAAGCTTTCTTT. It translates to CASRNRGQNTEAFF.

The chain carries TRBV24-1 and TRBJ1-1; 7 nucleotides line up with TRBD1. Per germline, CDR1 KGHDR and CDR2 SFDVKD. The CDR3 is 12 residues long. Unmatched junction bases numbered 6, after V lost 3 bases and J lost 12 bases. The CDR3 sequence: CATSDGGGRSFF. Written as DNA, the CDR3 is TGTGCCACCAGTGATGGAGGGGGCCGGTCTTTCTTT.